Following are 29 T cell receptor beta chains from one sample sequenced in a study of identical twins. One entry per CDR3 protein results from TCRdb running MiXCR on the 5' RACE reads. The table has some 630,000 distinct CDR3 sequences, under 8.5% seen once. In addition, the sample was reused for a study of yellow fever vaccine responses in identical twins.

Sequencing input: PBMCs. The receptor set was obtained from a young woman in good health.

CDR3 DNA: TGTGCCAGCACAGCTTCCCCGGGACAGGGGGCGCTTGACGAGCAGTACGTC. Translation: CASTASPGQGALDEQYV. The rearrangement uses TRBV5-5 and TRBJ2-7, with 12 bases lining up with TRBD1. The V and J ends lost 6 bases and 5 bases, in that order; junction bases with no gene match: 15. CDR1 SGHKS and CDR2 YYEKEE come from the germline V gene (reference sequence). CDR3 length: 17 amino acids.

This clonotype showed up just a few times. V gene TRBV14 combines with J gene TRBJ2-2; weak D call: TRBD2 (6 bases). The CDR3 is 17 residues long. V dropped 0 bases and J dropped 2 bases, with 13 bases sitting between them. The germline CDR1 and CDR2 sequences are SGHDN and FVKESK. The CDR3 bases are TGTGCCAGCAGCCAAGATCGGGCTAGCGTCAACACCGGGGAGCTGTTTTTT. Amino acids: CASSQDRASVNTGELFF. The entire variable domain, with the rest obtained from reference TRBV14 and TRBJ2-2, is as follows: EAGVTQFPSHSVIEKGQTVTLRCDPISGHDNLYWYRRVMGKEIKFLLHFVKESKQDESGMPNNRFLAERTGGTYSTLKVQPAELEDSGVYFCASSQDRASVNTGELFFGEGSRLTVL.

The chain recombines TRBV5-1 with TRBJ1-2, with unresolved D. Germline V gene data show CDR1 as SGHRS and CDR2 as YFSETQ. Trimming took 0 bases from V and 1 from J, leaving 7 bases between them. The CDR3 runs to 14 residues. The CDR3 DNA follows: TGCGCCAGCAGCTTGGAGCAGAATAACTATGGCTACACCTTC. This sequence encodes CASSLEQNNYGYTF.

The gene calls are TRBV3-1 and TRBJ2-2; D possibly corresponds to TRBD2 (5 bases). The V end was cut by 1 base, the J end by 5 bases, with 14 bases between. This CDR3 is 16 amino acids long. Germline V lookup: CDR1 LGHDT, CDR2 YNNKEL (reference sequence). As DNA, the CDR3 is TGTGCCAGCAGCCAAGGATCGAGGGTTCTTACCGGGGAGCTGTTTTTT. It yields the protein CASSQGSRVLTGELFF. Using reference TRBV3-1 and TRBJ2-2 for the parts outside the CDR3, the full variable domain is DTAVSQTPKYLVTQMGNDKSIKCEQNLGHDTMYWYKQDSKKFLKIMFSYNNKELIINETVPNRFSPKSPDKAHLNLHINSLELGDSAVYFCASSQGSRVLTGELFFGEGSRLTVL.

This chain uses TRBV3-1 with TRBJ1-5; TRBD1 agrees at 8 bases. This CDR3 is 15 amino acids long. Germline CDR1 is LGHDT and CDR2 is YNNKEL (reference sequence). V was clipped by 4 bases and J by 4 bases; unmatched bases: 6. CDR3 protein: CASSLRTGKNQPQHF. DNA of the CDR3: TGTGCCAGCAGCCTAAGGACAGGGAAGAATCAGCCCCAGCATTTT.

The gene calls are TRBV4-1 and TRBJ2-3; perhaps D is TRBD1 or TRBD2 (6 bases each). Germline values: CDR1 MGHRA, CDR2 YSYEKL. CDR3 size: 11 residues. Between the trimmed V and J ends, which lost 10 bases and 13 bases, there was a span of 18 bases. The CDR3: CATLGRGRKYF. For the CDR3, the DNA is TGCGCCACCCTGGGTCGGGGGCGAAAGTATTTT.

The chain recombines TRBV2 with TRBJ2-1; 11 nucleotides align to TRBD1. The CDR3 has 14 residues. V gave up 8 bases and J gave up 7 bases; unmatched junction bases: 7. Germline assignment: CDR1 SNHLY and CDR2 FYNNEI. The CDR3 spells CASDHGTGGNEQFF. The CDR3 nucleotides are TGTGCCAGCGATCACGGGACAGGGGGGAATGAGCAGTTCTTC.

This clonotype was observed a few times. This rearrangement joins TRBV6-5 to TRBJ2-5; D may be TRBD1 (6 bases). The CDR3 runs to 17 residues. Trimming removed 0 bases at V and 5 bases at J, with 19 bases between. Germline V gene lookup returns CDR1 MNHEY and CDR2 SVGAGI. This CDR3 is CASSYSPGQGFRETQYF. In DNA, the CDR3 is TGTGCCAGCAGTTACTCCCCCGGGCAGGGGTTTCGCGAGACCCAGTACTTC.

This clonotype was detected ten times or more. The chain has TRBV12-3 or TRBV12-4 and TRBJ2-1; 9 nucleotides agree with TRBD2. V was clipped by 3 bases and J by 7 bases; unmatched bases: 10. The CDR3 covers 16 residues. CDR3 in DNA: TGTGCCAGCAGTTTTACGCTAGCGGGGTCGGGGAATGAGCAGTTCTTC. Residues: CASSFTLAGSGNEQFF.

This clonotype appeared many times. The chain is built from TRBV20-1 and TRBJ1-1, with 8 bases that match TRBD1. The CDR3 is made up of 14 amino acids. The V gene's germline CDR1 is DFQATT and CDR2 SNEGSKA (reference sequence). V lost 4 bases, J lost 7 bases, and 11 bases stayed unmatched. The CDR3 here is CSATLGQGAFEAFF. The CDR3 nucleotides read TGCAGTGCTACCCTGGGGCAGGGGGCTTTTGAAGCTTTCTTT.

This clonotype was recorded many times. The chain is built from TRBV11-2 and TRBJ1-6, with D perhaps matching TRBD1 (5 bases). Per the germline V gene, CDR1 is SGHAT and CDR2 is FQNNGV. This CDR3 is built from 20 residues. With 1 base removed from V and 1 base from J, the gap between germline ends came to 20 bases. The chain's CDR3 is CASSLVSRGRVVSYNSPLHF. CDR3 DNA sequence: TGTGCCAGCAGCTTAGTTTCTCGTGGCAGGGTGGTATCCTATAATTCACCCCTCCACTTT.

Only a few counts were recorded for this clonotype. The chain recombines TRBV6-1 with TRBJ2-1; 9 bases match TRBD1. Germline V gene lookup returns CDR1 MNHNS and CDR2 SASEGT. Losses at the gene ends were 6 bases for V and 4 bases for J; bases not matched to a gene: 7. The CDR3 is 15 amino acids. This CDR3 reads CASRRRDREYNEQFF. CDR3 DNA: TGTGCCAGCAGACGCCGGGACAGGGAATACAATGAGCAGTTCTTC.

This chain joins TRBV6-2 or TRBV6-3 and TRBJ2-5, with 7 bases matching TRBD2. Germline CDR1 and CDR2: MNHEY and SVGEGT. With 0 bases clipped from V and 2 bases from J, the junction kept 6 bases outside the gene matches. The CDR3 has 16 amino acids. DNA for the CDR3: TGTGCCAGCAGTTACTCTCTAGCGGATATTCAAGAGACCCAGTACTTC. Amino acid sequence: CASSYSLADIQETQYF.

This clonotype was counted ten times or more. This chain uses TRBV29-1 with TRBJ1-1; a possible D gene is TRBD1 (5 bases). The V gene lost 6 bases and the J gene lost 4 bases, with 33 bases spanning the gap. Germline CDR1 and CDR2: SQVTM and ANQGSEA. This CDR3 is built from 19 residues. CDR3 in DNA: TGCAGCGTCAAACAATGGGACCGTAAGGTATCAATGGCGGGCACTGAAGCTTTCTTT. As protein: CSVKQWDRKVSMAGTEAFF.

This clonotype occurred a few times. V is TRBV2 and J is TRBJ2-7; no clear D gene. The CDR3 has 12 amino acids. Germline CDR1 and CDR2: SNHLY and FYNNEI. Trimming took 3 bases from V and 12 from J, leaving 15 bases between them. CDR3 residues: CASSDQIPQRYF. The CDR3 nucleotides are TGTGCCAGCAGTGACCAGATTCCTCAGCGGTACTTC.

This clonotype was observed a handful of times. The CDR3 nucleotides are TGTGCCAGCAGCTTATTTTCCTCGGGAGATACGCAGTATTTT. Protein sequence: CASSLFSSGDTQYF. The chain couples TRBV7-2 to TRBJ2-3; no clear D. This CDR3 is 14 amino acids long. V was shortened by 2 bases and J by 5 bases, with 11 bases between the two germline ends. Germline CDR1 and CDR2: SGHTA and FQGNSA.

In its sample, this clonotype was seen a few times. The rearrangement links TRBV9 to TRBJ2-1; a possible D gene is TRBD2 (6 bases). The CDR3 is 15 amino acids. V was shortened by 0 bases and J by 8 bases, with 15 bases between the two germline ends. Per the germline V gene, CDR1 is SGDLS and CDR2 is YYNGEE. The CDR3 loop is CASSVAASAADEQFF. In DNA, the CDR3 is TGTGCCAGCAGCGTAGCTGCTAGCGCGGCGGATGAGCAGTTCTTC.

This clonotype was detected ten times or more. The chain is built from TRBV11-2 and TRBJ2-1, with D possibly matching TRBD1 (7 bases). The CDR3 runs to 13 residues. CDR1 SGHAT and CDR2 FQNNGV come from the germline V gene. V lost 5 bases, J lost 7 bases, and 12 bases lay in between. The CDR3 protein is CASSAGGKNEQFF. The CDR3 DNA sequence: TGTGCCAGCAGCGCAGGGGGGAAAAATGAGCAGTTCTTC.

The V and J genes are TRBV20-1 and TRBJ2-5; the D is unclear. The CDR3 totals 10 residues. V was shortened by 4 bases and J by 1 base, with 1 base between the two germline ends. Germline CDR1 is DFQATT and CDR2 is SNEGSKA (reference sequence). The chain's CDR3 is CSAIQETQYF. The CDR3 DNA reads TGCAGTGCTATCCAAGAGACCCAGTACTTC.

The chain uses TRBV5-1 and TRBJ2-5; 8 nucleotides agree with TRBD2. Germline assignment: CDR1 SGHRS and CDR2 YFSETQ. This CDR3 is 13 amino acids long. The V and J ends lost 7 bases and 5 bases, in that order; junction bases with no gene match: 7. The CDR3 here is CASRERETETQYF. Here the CDR3 DNA reads TGCGCCAGCCGTGAGCGGGAGACTGAGACCCAGTACTTC.

This clonotype showed up many times. The V call is TRBV5-1, the J call TRBJ2-5, with D possibly called TRBD1 or TRBD2 (5 bases each). This CDR3 spans 14 amino acids. V dropped 1 base and J dropped 1 base, with 8 bases sitting between them. Germline V gives CDR1 SGHRS, CDR2 YFSETQ. CDR3 bases: TGCGCCAGCAGCTTGTGGGGGAGCCAAGAGACCCAGTACTTC. Translation gives CASSLWGSQETQYF. Looking up the rest from reference TRBV5-1 and TRBJ2-5 gives the full variable domain: KAGVTQTPRYLIKTRGQQVTLSCSPISGHRSVSWYQQTPGQGLQFLFEYFSETQRNKGNFPGRFSGRQFSNSRSEMNVSTLELGDSALYLCASSLWGSQETQYFGPGTRLLVL.

This clonotype was detected many times. V gene TRBV12-3 or TRBV12-4 combines with J gene TRBJ2-2; possibly TRBD1 for D (7 bases). The CDR3 sequence is 14 residues long. V was trimmed by 6 bases and J by 1 base, leaving 9 bases between them. CDR3 nucleotides: TGTGCCAGCAGGCAGGGGGGGAACACCGGGGAGCTGTTTTTT. This translates into CASRQGGNTGELFF.

The chain is built from TRBV7-6 and TRBJ2-5; TRBD2 might be the D (6 bases). V was pared by 3 bases and J by 3 bases, with 8 bases between. The V gene's germline CDR1 is SGHVS and CDR2 FNYEAQ. The CDR3 contains 13 residues. CDR3 DNA sequence: TGTGCCAGCAGCTTCGGCGGGGAAGAGACCCAGTACTTC. It translates to CASSFGGEETQYF.

The chain carries TRBV6-5 and TRBJ2-7, with 10 bases fitting TRBD1. CDR1 and CDR2 from the germline V gene are MNHEY and SVGAGI. V was clipped by 2 bases and J by 4 bases; unmatched bases: 5. The CDR3 consists of 15 residues. CDR3 in DNA: TGTGCCAGCAGTTACCCGGGACAGGGGCGGTACGAGCAGTACTTC. Its protein is CASSYPGQGRYEQYF.

This clonotype was found many times. CDR3 in DNA: TGCGCCAGCAGCTTGGGGTACGGCGGGGGGGCTGAAGAGACCCAGTACTTC. Translation gives CASSLGYGGGAEETQYF. The rearrangement uses TRBV5-1 and TRBJ2-5; 9 bases match TRBD2. V lost 0 bases to trimming and J lost 3 bases; unmatched junction nucleotides: 9. This CDR3 contains 17 residues. Germline V gives CDR1 SGHRS, CDR2 YFSETQ.

This clonotype has at least ten counts. The J gene is TRBJ2-1, the V gene TRBV11-3, with 9 bases that match TRBD2. Germline CDR1 SGHNT, CDR2 YENEEA. The junction had 7 bases not matched to a gene; V was cut back by 0 bases and J by 4 bases. CDR3 length: 17 residues. The CDR3 region is CASSLEGWREGYNEQFF. Here the CDR3 DNA reads TGTGCCAGCAGCTTAGAGGGTTGGCGGGAGGGGTACAATGAGCAGTTCTTC.

This clonotype has only a few counts. This chain uses TRBV10-3 with TRBJ2-7; 8 nucleotides align to TRBD1. Germline-derived CDR1 and CDR2 are ENHRY and SYGVKD. V lost 2 bases to trimming and J lost 3 bases; unmatched junction nucleotides: 3. The CDR3 covers 14 residues. The CDR3 DNA follows: TGTGCCATCAGTGAGGACAGGGGACACTACGAGCAGTACTTC. Translating gives CAISEDRGHYEQYF.

This clonotype was seen many times. This chain links TRBV5-1 with TRBJ1-1, with a tentative D call TRBD1 (5 bases). V gave up 1 base and J gave up 6 bases, with 28 bases separating them. Germline lookup yields CDR1 SGHRS and CDR2 YFSETQ. This CDR3 region has 19 residues. The chain's CDR3 is CASSLRLLAEVGRAPEAFF. In nucleotides, the CDR3 is TGCGCCAGCAGCTTGAGACTTTTGGCTGAGGTCGGCAGGGCCCCTGAAGCTTTCTTT.

This CDR3 is CSASRGGSVGNEQFF. CDR3 sequence (DNA): TGCAGTGCTAGTCGAGGCGGTTCGGTGGGCAATGAGCAGTTCTTC. The chain recombines TRBV20-1 with TRBJ2-1; no firm D call. The germline V gene encodes CDR1 DFQATT and CDR2 SNEGSKA (reference sequence). The CDR3 is made up of 15 amino acids. Trimming removed 3 bases at V and 6 bases at J, with 18 bases between.